This paragraph reports one T cell receptor beta chain. Its specificity is unknown. This sample was included in a study of cytomegalovirus exposure and HLA in healthy donors. Notes on the study in general: In a later analysis, an Asian-associated ancestry cluster reportedly showed fewer N-insertions than the roughly 700-donor mean. Previous analysis showed most TCR beta V segments were productive about 90% or about 30% of the time. The study dropped some indistinguishable V segments, TRBV6-2 and TRBV6-3 among them.

Germline V CDR1 and CDR2: SNHLY, FYNNEI. V was shortened by 3 bases and J by 2 bases, with 5 bases between the two germline ends. CDR3 length: 12 amino acids. Primers for the PCR totalled 60 Vbeta and 13 Jbeta. Measured with immunoSEQ multiplex PCR; TCRdb has only the in-frame clones, and not every one. The table lists some 140,000 clones, about 80% of them singletons. The sequence came from a male donor in good health and CMV-seropositive. This chain links TRBV2 with TRBJ2-7; no reliable D call. Specimen: PBMCs. The DNA for the CDR3 is TGTGCCAGCAGTGACACACCCTACGAGCAGTACTTC. This sequence encodes CASSDTPYEQYF.